This T cell receptor beta chain appears in the sequencing data of a study of radiotherapy plus CTLA-4 blockade in lung cancer. Background on the study: Among all patients, approximately 17% showed objective responses, while roughly 28% had disease control.

The CDR3 is 15 amino acids. V lost 1 base and J 3 bases, leaving 11 bases between the germline ends. The germline V gene has CDR1 LGHNA and CDR2 YNFKEQ. The method was immunoSEQ multiplex PCR; TCRdb's version includes in-frame clones alone and lacks a portion of them. The profile covers tens of thousands of clones, with approximately 80% appearing a single time and 6.5% to 9% taken by the ten largest. This sample comprised peripheral blood, obtained from a patient treated with radiotherapy plus ipilimumab. The TCR originated in a human donor with non-small cell lung cancer who had stable disease on radiotherapy plus ipilimumab. This chain connects TRBV4-2 to TRBJ2-3; D perhaps matches TRBD2 (5 bases). In nucleotides, the CDR3 is TGTGCCAGCAGCCAAGCGGACTTGGGGACAGATACGCAGTATTTT. It is translated as CASSQADLGTDTQYF.